The present T cell receptor beta chain was sequenced within a study of T cell responses to AZD1222 COVID-19 vaccine. Study background: Doses given second, at about 4 or about 12 weeks, were pooled. The study's findings and limits: A mostly white British donor set with more females was recruited, and clonal diversity was possibly underestimated. Repertoire samples came only from after the peak T cell response. Two AZD1222 administrations were followed by greater Spike-specific TCR breadth and depth.

Remarks on this clone: Its specificity is not known.

This CDR3 has 14 amino acids. The repertoire was sequenced with immunoSEQ multiplex PCR; TCRdb's copy has only in-frame clones and lacks some. This table holds approximately 190,000 clones, approximately 91% found once. Sequenced here: peripheral blood, sampled on day 0 of AZD1222 vaccination. The receptor comes from an adult in good health. The gene calls are TRBV21-1 and TRBJ2-7; TRBD2 was called by the table and not checked on the DNA. TRBV21-1 is recorded as a pseudogene. CDR3 bases: TGTGCCAGCAGCAAAGTGCGGGGGCTGTACGAGCAGTACTTC. Its protein is CASSKVRGLYEQYF.